Detailed here is one T cell receptor (beta chain). The authors' processing: Nucleated cell number was recorded as an estimate derived from reference gene primer amplification. Clones were read by immunoSEQ multiplex PCR, and TCRdb kept only the in-frame ones, dropping some. V, J and clone size are those of that table, while D and trimming were read from the DNA. This table holds under 200,000 clones, roughly 80% found once. With 3 bases removed from V and 0 bases from J, the gap between germline ends came to 7 bases. The CDR3 contains 14 residues. Germline CDR1 and CDR2: SGHTA and FQGNSA. The data originate from a study of blood T cell repertoires in COVID-19. Study-wide context: Samples of COVID-19 (acute and convalescent) were obtained from the United States, Italy and Spain. PBMCs, B-cell-depleted T cells, or T cells were the source of the cDNA or gDNA that made up the material.

The origin of this receptor is a woman in her 40s with acute COVID-19. The chain recombines TRBV7-2 with TRBJ2-3; D not resolved. Sequenced material: PBMCs or T cells enriched from blood (not recorded which). The CDR3 sequence: CASSFLRSTDTQYF. In nucleotides, the CDR3 is TGTGCCAGCAGCTTTCTGCGAAGCACAGATACGCAGTATTTT.